This TCR beta chain was documented in a study of CD8+ T cells in alopecia areata. The overall study: Patients remained on tofacitinib for 6 to 18 months and then went 6 months without it.

With respect to this clone: What it binds is unknown.

Looked up from germline, CDR1 is SGHVS and CDR2 is FQNEAQ. J lost 5 bases, V lost 2 bases, and 6 bases had no gene match. The CDR3 is 14 amino acids. Following RNA extraction, reverse transcription yielded cDNA that acted as the sequencing template. Generated by immunoSEQ multiplex PCR, the TCRdb table keeps only in-frame clones and is missing some. The data show 100,000 to 150,000 clones, with almost 50% seen just once and 18% held by the top ten. The investigators collected lesional scalp punch biopsies and peripheral blood from alopecia areata patients. Sorting from PBMCs produced CD4+ and CD8+ T cells. General study points: TCRs were shared less clearly across patients than in mice, possibly for HLA-related reasons.

This sequence originates from a human donor with alopecia areata. The chain combines TRBV7-8 with TRBJ2-7; 7 nucleotides match TRBD1. Sequencing was performed on CD8+ T cells sorted from blood, taken at week 0. The CDR3 nucleotides read TGTGCCAGCAGCTTATCTGGACAGGTGAACGAGCAGTACTTC. Translating it yields CASSLSGQVNEQYF.